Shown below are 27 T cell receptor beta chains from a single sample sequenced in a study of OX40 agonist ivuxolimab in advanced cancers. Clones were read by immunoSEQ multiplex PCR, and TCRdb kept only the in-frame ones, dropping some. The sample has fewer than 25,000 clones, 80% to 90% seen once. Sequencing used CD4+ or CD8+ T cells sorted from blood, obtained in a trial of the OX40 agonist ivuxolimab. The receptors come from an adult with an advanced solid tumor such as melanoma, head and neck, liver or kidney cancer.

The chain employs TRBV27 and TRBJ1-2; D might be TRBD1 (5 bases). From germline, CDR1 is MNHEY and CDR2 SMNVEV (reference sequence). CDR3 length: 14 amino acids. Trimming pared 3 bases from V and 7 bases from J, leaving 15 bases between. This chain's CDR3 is CASSFGQGVRGYTF. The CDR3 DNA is TGTGCCAGCAGTTTTGGGCAGGGTGTACGTGGCTACACCTTC.

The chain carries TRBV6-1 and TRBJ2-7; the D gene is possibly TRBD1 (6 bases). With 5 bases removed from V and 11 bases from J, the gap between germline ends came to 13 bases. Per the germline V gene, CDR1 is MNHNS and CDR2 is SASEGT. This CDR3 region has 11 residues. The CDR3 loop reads CASSSGQREYF. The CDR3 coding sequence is TGTGCCAGCAGTTCCGGACAGAGGGAGTACTTC.

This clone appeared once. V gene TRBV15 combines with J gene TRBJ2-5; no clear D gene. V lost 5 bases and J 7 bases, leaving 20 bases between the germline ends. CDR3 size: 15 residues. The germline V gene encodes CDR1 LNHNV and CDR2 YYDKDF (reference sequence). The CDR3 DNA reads TGTGCCACCAGCGGACCGACTCGAGATCTGGGGACCCAGTACTTC. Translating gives CATSGPTRDLGTQYF.

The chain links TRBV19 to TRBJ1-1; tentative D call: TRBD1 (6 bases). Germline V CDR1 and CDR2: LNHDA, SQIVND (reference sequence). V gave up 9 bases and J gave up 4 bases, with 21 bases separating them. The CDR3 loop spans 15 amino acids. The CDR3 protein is CARFRGQSSGTEAFF. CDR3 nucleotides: TGTGCCAGATTCCGGGGGCAGTCTTCGGGCACTGAAGCTTTCTTT.

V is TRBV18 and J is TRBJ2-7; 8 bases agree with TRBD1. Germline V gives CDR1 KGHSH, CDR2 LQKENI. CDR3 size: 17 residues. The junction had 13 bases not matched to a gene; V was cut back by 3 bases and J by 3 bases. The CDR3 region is CASSPTRVGTGYYEQYF. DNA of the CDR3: TGTGCCAGCTCACCTACAAGGGTGGGGACAGGCTACTACGAGCAGTACTTC.

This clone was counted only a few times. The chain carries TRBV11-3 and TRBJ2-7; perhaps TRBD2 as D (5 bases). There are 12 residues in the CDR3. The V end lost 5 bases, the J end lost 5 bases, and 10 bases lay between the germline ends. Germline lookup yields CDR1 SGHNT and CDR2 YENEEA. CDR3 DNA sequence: TGTGCCAGCAGCCAGGTCGGGGACGAGCAGTACTTC. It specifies CASSQVGDEQYF.

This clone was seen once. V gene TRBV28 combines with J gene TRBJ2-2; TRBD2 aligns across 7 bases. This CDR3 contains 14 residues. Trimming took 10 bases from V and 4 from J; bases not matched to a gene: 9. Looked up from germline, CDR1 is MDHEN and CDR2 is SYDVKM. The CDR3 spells CATLRSGATGELFF. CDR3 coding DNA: TGTGCCACCCTCCGGAGCGGGGCCACCGGGGAGCTGTTTTTT.

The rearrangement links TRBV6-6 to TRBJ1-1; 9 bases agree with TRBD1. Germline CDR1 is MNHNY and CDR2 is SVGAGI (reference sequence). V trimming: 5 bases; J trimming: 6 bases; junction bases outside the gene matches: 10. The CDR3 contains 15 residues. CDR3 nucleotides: TGTGCCAGCAGTCCCCCCCGGGACAGGGAAGCTGAAGCTTTCTTT. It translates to CASSPPRDREAEAFF.

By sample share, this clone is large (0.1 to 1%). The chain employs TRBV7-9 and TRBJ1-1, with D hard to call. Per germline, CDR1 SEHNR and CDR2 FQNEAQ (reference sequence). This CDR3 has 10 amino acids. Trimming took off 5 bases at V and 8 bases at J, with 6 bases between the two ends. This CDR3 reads CASSVLEAFF. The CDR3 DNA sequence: TGTGCCAGCAGCGTACTAGAAGCTTTCTTT.

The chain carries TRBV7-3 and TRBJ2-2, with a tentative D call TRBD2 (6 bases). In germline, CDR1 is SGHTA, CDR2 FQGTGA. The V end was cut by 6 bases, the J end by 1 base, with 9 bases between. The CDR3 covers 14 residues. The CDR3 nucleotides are TGTGCCAGCAGGGAGGGATTGAACACCGGGGAGCTGTTTTTT. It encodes CASREGLNTGELFF.

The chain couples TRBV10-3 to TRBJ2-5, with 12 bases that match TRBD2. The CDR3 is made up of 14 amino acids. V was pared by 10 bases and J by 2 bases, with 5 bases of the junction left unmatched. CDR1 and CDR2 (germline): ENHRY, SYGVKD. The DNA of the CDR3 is TGTGCCACGAAGACTAGCGGGGGACAAGAGACCCAGTACTTC. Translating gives CATKTSGGQETQYF.

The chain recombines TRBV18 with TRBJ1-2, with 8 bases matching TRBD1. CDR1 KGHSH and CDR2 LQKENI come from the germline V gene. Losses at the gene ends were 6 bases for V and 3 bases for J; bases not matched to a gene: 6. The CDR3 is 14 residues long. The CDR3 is CASSYDRGDYGYTF. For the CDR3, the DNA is TGTGCCAGCTCCTATGACAGGGGCGACTATGGCTACACCTTC.

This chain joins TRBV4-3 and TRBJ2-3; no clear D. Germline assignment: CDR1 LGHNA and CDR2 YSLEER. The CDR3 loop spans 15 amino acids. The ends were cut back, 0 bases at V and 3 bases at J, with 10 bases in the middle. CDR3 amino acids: CASSQDRAATDTQYF. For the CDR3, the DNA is TGCGCCAGCAGCCAAGACCGCGCGGCGACAGATACGCAGTATTTT.

CDR3 region: CAWAGTAFSGGYTF. DNA for the CDR3: TGTGCCTGGGCAGGGACAGCTTTTTCGGGTGGCTACACCTTC. The V call is TRBV30, the J call TRBJ1-2; TRBD1 matches 7 bases. CDR1 GTSNPN and CDR2 SVGIG come from the germline V gene (reference sequence). Germline trimming cut 5 bases from V and 7 bases from J; bases unmatched to any gene: 13. The CDR3 consists of 14 residues.

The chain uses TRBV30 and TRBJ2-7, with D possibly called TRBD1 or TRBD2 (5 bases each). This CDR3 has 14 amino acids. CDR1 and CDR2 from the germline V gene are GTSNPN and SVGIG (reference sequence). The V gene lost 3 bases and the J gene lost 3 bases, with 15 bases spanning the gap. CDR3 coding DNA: TGTGCCTGGAGACGACTGGCAGGGAGCTACGAGCAGTACTTC. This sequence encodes CAWRRLAGSYEQYF. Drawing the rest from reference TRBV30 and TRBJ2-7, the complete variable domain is SQTIHQWPATLVQPVGSPLSLECTVEGTSNPNLYWYRQAAGRGLQLLFYSVGIGQISSEVPQNLSASRPQDRQFILSSKKLLLSDSGFYLCAWRRLAGSYEQYFGPGTRLTVT.

CDR3 coding DNA: TGTGCCAGCACTCCTCGGGGGGCCAAAAACATTCAGTACTTC. Amino acid sequence: CASTPRGAKNIQYF. V and J are TRBV19 and TRBJ2-4, with a possible D match to TRBD2 (6 bases). CDR1 is LNHDA and CDR2 is SQIVND in the germline V gene (reference sequence). There are 14 residues in the CDR3. The ends were cut back, 9 bases at V and 1 base at J, with 13 bases in the middle.

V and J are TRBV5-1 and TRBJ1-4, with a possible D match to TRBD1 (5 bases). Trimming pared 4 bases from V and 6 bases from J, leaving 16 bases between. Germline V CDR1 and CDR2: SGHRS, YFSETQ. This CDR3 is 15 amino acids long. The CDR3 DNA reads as TGCGCCAGCAGCCTCCAAGCGGGGGGATATGAAAAACTGTTTTTT. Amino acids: CASSLQAGGYEKLFF.

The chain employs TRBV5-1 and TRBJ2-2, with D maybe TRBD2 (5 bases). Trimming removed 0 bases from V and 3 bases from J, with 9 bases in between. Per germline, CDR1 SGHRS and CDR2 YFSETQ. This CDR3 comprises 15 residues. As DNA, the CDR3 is TGCGCCAGCAGCTTGGTAACCGGGGACACCGGGGAGCTGTTTTTT. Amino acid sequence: CASSLVTGDTGELFF.

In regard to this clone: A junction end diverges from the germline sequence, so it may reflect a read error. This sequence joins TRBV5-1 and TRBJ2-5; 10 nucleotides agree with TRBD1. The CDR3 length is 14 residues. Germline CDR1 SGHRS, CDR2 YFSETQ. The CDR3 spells CASSLGDRGSSQYF. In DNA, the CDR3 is TGCGCCAGCAGTTTGGGGGACAGGGGCAGCTCCCAGTACTTC.

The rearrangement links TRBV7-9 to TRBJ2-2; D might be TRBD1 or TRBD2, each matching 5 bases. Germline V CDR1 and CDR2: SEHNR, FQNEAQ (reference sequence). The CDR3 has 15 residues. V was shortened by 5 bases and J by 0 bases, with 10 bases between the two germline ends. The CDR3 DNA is TGTGCCAGCAGCACCGGGGCTGCGAACACCGGGGAGCTGTTTTTT. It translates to CASSTGAANTGELFF.

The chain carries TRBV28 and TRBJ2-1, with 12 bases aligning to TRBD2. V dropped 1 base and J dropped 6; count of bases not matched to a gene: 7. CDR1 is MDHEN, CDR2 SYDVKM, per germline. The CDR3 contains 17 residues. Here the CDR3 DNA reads TGTGCCAGCAGTTTATTCGGACTAGCGGGAAATCTCAATGAGCAGTTCTTC. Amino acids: CASSLFGLAGNLNEQFF.

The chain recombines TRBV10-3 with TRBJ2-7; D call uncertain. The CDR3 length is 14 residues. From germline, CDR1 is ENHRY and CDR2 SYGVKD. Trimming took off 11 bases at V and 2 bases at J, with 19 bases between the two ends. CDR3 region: CAVRTAVLAYEQYF. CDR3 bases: TGTGCCGTCCGGACCGCGGTATTGGCCTACGAGCAGTACTTC.

The CDR3 sequence is CAISDSTGGTEAFF. CDR3 nucleotides: TGTGCCATCAGTGATTCTACAGGGGGCACTGAAGCTTTCTTT. The chain carries TRBV10-3 and TRBJ1-1, with TRBD1 identical over 8 bases. From germline, CDR1 is ENHRY and CDR2 SYGVKD. The CDR3 has 14 residues. V trimming: 3 bases; J trimming: 4 bases; junction bases outside the gene matches: 4.

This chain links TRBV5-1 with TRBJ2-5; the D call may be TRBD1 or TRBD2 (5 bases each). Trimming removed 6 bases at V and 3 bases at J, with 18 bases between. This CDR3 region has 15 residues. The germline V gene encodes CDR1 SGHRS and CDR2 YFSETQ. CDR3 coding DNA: TGCGCCAGCACCCTGACGGGGCAGAGCGAAGAGACCCAGTACTTC. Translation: CASTLTGQSEETQYF.

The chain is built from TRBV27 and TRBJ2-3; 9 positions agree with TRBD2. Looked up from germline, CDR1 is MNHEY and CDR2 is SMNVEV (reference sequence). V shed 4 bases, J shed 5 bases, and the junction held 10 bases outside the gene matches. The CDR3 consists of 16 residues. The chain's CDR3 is CASSWTSANTQDTQYF. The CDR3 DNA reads TGTGCCAGCAGTTGGACTAGCGCTAATACACAAGATACGCAGTATTTT.

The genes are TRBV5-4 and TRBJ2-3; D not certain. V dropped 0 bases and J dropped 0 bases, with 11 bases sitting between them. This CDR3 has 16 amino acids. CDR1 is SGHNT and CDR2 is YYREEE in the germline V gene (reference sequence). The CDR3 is CASSLGRPYSTDTQYF. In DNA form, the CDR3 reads TGTGCCAGCAGCTTGGGACGGCCGTATAGCACAGATACGCAGTATTTT.

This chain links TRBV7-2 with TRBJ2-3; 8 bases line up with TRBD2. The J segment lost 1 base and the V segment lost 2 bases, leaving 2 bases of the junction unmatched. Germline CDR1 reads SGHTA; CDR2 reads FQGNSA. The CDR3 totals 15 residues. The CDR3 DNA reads TGTGCCAGCAGCTTAAGTAGCGGGGGCACAGATACGCAGTATTTT. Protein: CASSLSSGGTDTQYF.